Listed below are T cell receptor beta chains from one sample, sequenced in a study of cytomegalovirus exposure and HLA in healthy donors. Using immunoSEQ multiplex PCR, the repertoire was profiled, and TCRdb retains in-frame clones only, with some absent. The sample contains more than 95,000 clones, 60% to 80% of which appear only once. Sequencing was performed on PBMCs. The receptors derive from a man aged 55 to 70 in good health and CMV-seropositive. Both conserved end residues are part of each CDR3. A D gene is named only where the DNA matches it firmly. Clone size is stated in some rows and not others, as once, few, many or a class when expanded.

V gene	J gene	D gene	clone size	CDR3 protein	CDR3 DNA
TRBV7-2	TRBJ1-1	-	once	CASSSTALGTEAFF	TGTGCCAGCAGCTCGACAGCGTTGGGCACTGAAGCTTTCTTT
TRBV4-1	TRBJ1-5	-	few	CASSQTPHQGHGNNQPQHF	TGCGCCAGCAGCCAGACACCGCACCAGGGACATGGGAATAATCAGCCCCAGCATTTT
TRBV18	TRBJ1-1	TRBD1	-	CASSLPGQGPDTEAFF	TGTGCCAGCTCACTTCCGGGACAGGGGCCTGACACTGAAGCTTTCTTT
TRBV7-8	TRBJ2-7	-	-	CASSLGTSSSYEQYF	TGTGCCAGCAGCTTAGGGACTTCTAGCTCCTACGAGCAGTACTTC
TRBV7-6	TRBJ2-5	-	-	CASSSYRGTVETQYF	TGTGCCAGCAGCTCCTACCGCGGGACGGTTGAGACCCAGTACTTC
TRBV6-1	TRBJ1-1	-	-	CASSVSPRLTEAFF	TGTGCCAGCAGTGTTTCCCCCAGGCTGACTGAAGCTTTCTTT
TRBV28	TRBJ2-5	TRBD2	once	CASVIAGGLETQYF	TGTGCCAGCGTCATAGCGGGGGGCCTGGAGACCCAGTACTTC
TRBV7-3	TRBJ2-7	-	-	CASSLSGLPTYEQYF	TGTGCCAGCAGCTTAAGCGGCCTACCAACCTACGAGCAGTACTTC
TRBV14	TRBJ2-5	TRBD1	-	CASSLRTGRDQETQYF	TGTGCCAGCAGCCTCCGGACAGGGAGAGACCAAGAGACCCAGTACTTC
TRBV28	TRBJ2-7	TRBD1	-	CASITPASGGYEQYF	TGTGCCAGCATCACCCCAGCCTCAGGGGGCTACGAGCAGTACTTC
TRBV30	TRBJ2-5	TRBD2	-	CAWSRGGETQYF	TGTGCCTGGAGTCGGGGGGGCGAGACCCAGTACTTC
TRBV4-2	TRBJ2-7	-	-	CASSQERGFAYEQYF	TGTGCCAGCAGCCAAGAACGCGGATTTGCCTACGAGCAGTACTTC
TRBV27	TRBJ1-5	-	-	CAGKRVLTDQPQHF	TGTGCCGGAAAGAGGGTTTTAACAGATCAGCCCCAGCATTTT
TRBV27	TRBJ1-4	-	-	CASSLSLQGGRREKLFF	TGTGCCAGCAGTTTATCGTTACAGGGCGGCAGACGGGAAAAACTGTTTTTT
TRBV7-2	TRBJ2-7	TRBD1	-	CASLGDSSYEQYF	TGTGCCAGCTTAGGGGACAGCTCCTACGAGCAGTACTTC
TRBV6-1	TRBJ2-6	-	-	CASSESPGAGANVLTF	TGTGCCAGCAGTGAATCCCCAGGGGCCGGGGCCAACGTCCTGACTTTC
TRBV15	TRBJ2-3	-	once	CATSRKTDFTDTQYF	TGTGCCACCAGCAGAAAAACAGATTTCACAGATACGCAGTATTTT
TRBV28	TRBJ1-2	TRBD1	-	CASSSGTGTNYGYTF	TGTGCCAGCAGTTCCGGGACAGGGACTAACTATGGCTACACCTTC
TRBV7-3	TRBJ1-1	-	-	CASSLIPGLGSEAFF	TGTGCCAGCAGCTTAATACCAGGCTTAGGCTCTGAAGCTTTCTTT
TRBV27	TRBJ2-5	-	-	CASRLMGSETQYF	TGTGCCAGCAGGTTAATGGGGAGCGAGACCCAGTACTTC
TRBV6-1	TRBJ2-5	TRBD1	many	CASKPLAGTGVTQYF	TGTGCCAGCAAACCCCTTGCCGGGACAGGGGTTACCCAGTACTTC
TRBV6-5	TRBJ1-1	-	few	CATLPGTINTEAFF	TGTGCCACCTTACCAGGGACAATAAACACTGAAGCTTTCTTT
TRBV5-4	TRBJ2-5	TRBD2	-	CASSLERGPRAQYF	TGTGCCAGCAGCCTAGAGCGGGGCCCTAGGGCCCAGTACTTC
TRBV9	TRBJ2-1	TRBD2	-	CASSVGGALLGLVGYNEQFF	TGTGCCAGCAGCGTAGGTGGGGCGCTACTGGGACTAGTGGGGTACAATGAGCAGTTCTTC
TRBV4-2	TRBJ2-1	TRBD2	-	CASSQESRSRGVYNEQFF	TGTGCCAGCAGCCAAGAGTCTCGATCCCGGGGGGTTTACAATGAGCAGTTCTTC
TRBV28	TRBJ2-3	TRBD2	once	CASSLGAGVTDTQYF	TGTGCCAGCAGTTTGGGCGCGGGAGTCACAGATACGCAGTATTTT
TRBV5-1	TRBJ1-2	TRBD1	-	CASSPRDRPYYGYTF	TGCGCCAGCAGCCCTCGGGACAGGCCTTACTATGGCTACACCTTC
TRBV4-3	TRBJ2-2	TRBD2	-	CASSQTGAGGADTGELFF	TGCGCCAGCAGCCAAACCGGGGCGGGGGGCGCCGACACCGGGGAGCTGTTTTTT
TRBV18	TRBJ2-2	-	-	CASSAHPRGTGELFF	TGTGCCAGCTCAGCGCACCCTCGGGGAACCGGGGAGCTGTTTTTT
TRBV5-6	TRBJ2-1	-	-	CASSRSALYNEQFF	TGTGCCAGCAGCCGGAGTGCATTGTACAATGAGCAGTTCTTC
TRBV5-4	TRBJ1-3	-	-	CASSRDSRSGNTIYF	TGTGCCAGCAGCAGAGACAGCCGCTCTGGAAACACCATATATTTT
TRBV9	TRBJ2-2	TRBD1	-	CASSARDRGKTGELFF	TGTGCCAGCAGCGCCCGGGACAGGGGAAAAACCGGGGAGCTGTTTTTT
TRBV5-1	TRBJ1-1	TRBD1	-	CASSLAGTGAHEAFF	TGCGCCAGCAGCTTGGCCGGGACAGGGGCGCACGAAGCTTTCTTT
TRBV4-2	TRBJ1-3	-	-	CASSLDLALKGNTIYF	TGTGCCAGCAGCTTGGATCTAGCCTTGAAAGGGAACACCATATATTTT
TRBV5-1	TRBJ2-5	TRBD2	-	CASSSGLAGGQETQYF	TGCGCCAGCAGCTCAGGACTAGCGGGGGGGCAAGAGACCCAGTACTTC
TRBV18	TRBJ2-3	-	-	CASSPLGPGDTDTQYF	TGTGCCAGCTCACCTCTAGGCCCAGGGGATACAGATACGCAGTATTTT
TRBV5-1	TRBJ1-3	-	few	CASSVDTGNTIYF	TGCGCCAGCAGCGTAGACACTGGAAACACCATATATTTT
TRBV6-1	TRBJ1-1	-	-	CASTRQDNTEAFF	TGTGCCAGCACGCGTCAGGATAACACTGAAGCTTTCTTT
TRBV5-6	TRBJ1-4	-	-	CASSLRRQGVEKLFF	TGTGCCAGCAGCCTCCGCCGGCAGGGTGTTGAAAAACTGTTTTTT
TRBV29-1	TRBJ2-7	-	once	CSVGPLGGPGEQYF	TGCAGCGTTGGGCCCTTGGGGGGGCCGGGCGAGCAGTACTTC
TRBV29-1	TRBJ2-2	TRBD2	-	CSVELLARTGELFF	TGCAGCGTTGAACTACTAGCGCGCACCGGGGAGCTGTTTTTT
TRBV5-1	TRBJ2-1	-	-	CASSLDASSYNEQFF	TGCGCCAGCAGCTTGGACGCCAGCTCCTACAATGAGCAGTTCTTC
TRBV18	TRBJ2-3	TRBD1	-	CASSPLDRGNTDTQYF	TGTGCCAGCTCACCTCTGGACAGGGGGAACACAGATACGCAGTATTTT
TRBV18	TRBJ2-1	TRBD2	once	CASSSGTSGGNEQFF	TGTGCCAGCTCATCCGGGACTAGCGGGGGTAATGAGCAGTTCTTC
TRBV2	TRBJ2-1	-	-	CASSEGPSDTYNEQFF	TGTGCCAGCAGTGAGGGGCCTAGCGATACCTACAATGAGCAGTTCTTC
TRBV6-6	TRBJ2-7	TRBD1	few	CATGQGPSYEQYF	TGTGCCACAGGACAGGGGCCCTCCTACGAGCAGTACTTC
TRBV11-1	TRBJ2-3	-	-	CASSRRAGTDTQYF	TGTGCCAGCAGCCGGCGGGCGGGCACAGATACGCAGTATTTT
TRBV27	TRBJ1-2	-	-	CASSFDRETYGYTF	TGTGCCAGCAGTTTTGACAGAGAAACTTATGGCTACACCTTC
TRBV11-2	TRBJ1-4	-	-	CASSFSGDTNEKLFF	TGTGCCAGCAGCTTTTCAGGGGATACTAATGAAAAACTGTTTTTT
TRBV19	TRBJ2-3	TRBD2	once	CASTYSPPTSGGPNTQYF	TGTGCCAGTACCTACTCTCCACCGACTAGCGGGGGGCCGAATACGCAGTATTTT
TRBV7-9	TRBJ1-3	-	few	CASSLTWGSGNTIYF	TGTGCCAGCAGCCTAACCTGGGGCAGTGGAAACACCATATATTTT
TRBV21-1	TRBJ1-1	-	many	CASSKGGRQRTEAFF	TGTGCCAGCAGCAAAGGGGGCAGGCAGCGCACTGAAGCTTTCTTT
TRBV5-1	TRBJ1-1	TRBD1	-	CASSANRGQTEAFF	TGCGCCAGCAGCGCTAACAGGGGGCAAACTGAAGCTTTCTTT
TRBV7-7	TRBJ1-2	-	-	CASSLILNYGYTF	TGTGCCAGCAGCTTAATCCTGAACTATGGCTACACCTTC
TRBV5-1	TRBJ1-1	TRBD1	-	CASSGGTGVETEAFF	TGCGCCAGCAGCGGGGGGACAGGCGTGGAGACTGAAGCTTTCTTT
TRBV5-6	TRBJ2-4	-	-	CASSVDRTLAKNIQYF	TGTGCCAGCAGCGTAGACAGGACCTTAGCCAAAAACATTCAGTACTTC
TRBV7-3	TRBJ2-2	TRBD2	-	CASSLTGGLYSNTGELFF	TGTGCCAGCAGCTTAACGGGGGGACTATACTCGAACACCGGGGAGCTGTTTTTT